The table lists the clone carrying this T cell receptor beta chain with many counts. The data stem from a study of T-cell memory formation after mild COVID-19. Overall study: TCR clusters were largely donor specific.

The CDR3 loop spans 13 amino acids. V was pared by 1 base and J by 4 bases, with 7 bases between. Germline values: CDR1 LGHDT, CDR2 YNNKEL (reference sequence). It was 5'RACE with constant-segment primers that produced the TCR alpha and TCR beta cDNA libraries, which carried sample barcodes and UMIs. TCRdb analysed the 5' RACE reads with MiXCR anew, one entry per CDR3 protein. The sample has around 300,000 distinct CDR3 sequences, roughly 15% seen once. Source material: PBMCs or a T cell subset sorted from them (not recorded which). The sequence came from a man younger than 35 who had mild COVID-19 (a few samples of this study predate the infection). Cell type and time point are not known. The rearrangement joins TRBV3-1 to TRBJ1-1; D uncertain. In nucleotides, the CDR3 is TGTGCCAGCAGCCAAGGTTATGGCACTGAAGCTTTCTTT. Protein sequence: CASSQGYGTEAFF.